The 20 T cell receptor beta chains below were found in one sample sequenced in a study of T cell repertoires in cytomegalovirus infection. The antigens of these receptors remain unknown. TCRdb re-called the reads with MiXCR, one entry per CDR3 protein. The table records roughly 120,000 distinct CDR3 sequences, less than 30% of them present only once. Specimen: CD8+ T cells from cultured PBMCs, collected from culture after CMV antigen stimulation. Receptors originate from a human donor in good health (CMV status not recorded). Some clones in this sample may be carry-over from other donors' samples.

This clonotype was counted ten times or more. J is TRBJ2-1 and V is TRBV7-2; D is undetermined. This CDR3 has 15 amino acids. Germline CDR1 reads SGHTA; CDR2 reads FQGNSA. Trimming removed 1 base from V and 2 bases from J, with 9 bases in between. CDR3 nucleotide sequence: TGTGCCAGCAGCTTAGTGGCTGGGGCCTACAATGAGCAGTTCTTC. This encodes CASSLVAGAYNEQFF.

The chain has TRBV20-1 and TRBJ1-1; the D gene is possibly TRBD1 (6 bases). The germline CDR1 and CDR2 sequences are DFQATT and SNEGSKA (reference sequence). V was trimmed by 4 bases and J by 2 bases, leaving 14 bases between them. This CDR3 has 14 residues. In nucleotides, the CDR3 is TGCAGTGCTATAAAGACAGGTTTTAACACTGAAGCTTTCTTT. This gives the protein CSAIKTGFNTEAFF.

This chain connects TRBV20-1 to TRBJ2-1; D call uncertain. The CDR3 has 13 residues. Germline lookup yields CDR1 DFQATT and CDR2 SNEGSKA (reference sequence). The V end was cut by 3 bases, the J end by 4 bases, with 10 bases between. CDR3 sequence reads: CSASGSDYNEQFF. The CDR3 bases are TGCAGTGCTAGCGGCTCTGATTACAATGAGCAGTTCTTC.

The chain combines TRBV5-4 with TRBJ2-7; TRBD2 matches 8 bases. V shed 4 bases and J 7 bases; nucleotides not matched to a gene: 13. The CDR3 has 15 residues. Germline lookup yields CDR1 SGHNT and CDR2 YYREEE (reference sequence). CDR3 bases: TGTGCCAGCAGCCCCGGGGCGGGGGGACCGGGGGAGCAGTACTTC. Its protein product is CASSPGAGGPGEQYF. The variable domain in full, with the rest retrieved from reference TRBV5-4 and TRBJ2-7, is ETGVTQSPTHLIKTRGQQVTLRCSSQSGHNTVSWYQQALGQGPQFIFQYYREEENGRGNFPPRFSGLQFPNYSSELNVNALELDDSALYLCASSPGAGGPGEQYFGPGTRLTVT.

The gene calls are TRBV27 and TRBJ2-1; 8 bases fit TRBD2. J lost 3 bases, V lost 5 bases, and 9 bases had no gene match. Per germline, CDR1 MNHEY and CDR2 SMNVEV (reference sequence). The CDR3 is made up of 16 amino acids. CDR3 coding DNA: TGTGCCAGCAGTCTAGAAGCGGGGGCAGGCTACAATGAGCAGTTCTTC. Protein sequence: CASSLEAGAGYNEQFF.

This chain connects TRBV28 to TRBJ1-2; D unclear. Germline values: CDR1 MDHEN, CDR2 SYDVKM. With 1 base removed from V and 0 bases from J, the gap between germline ends came to 12 bases. CDR3 size: 16 residues. Written as DNA, the CDR3 is TGTGCCAGCAGTTTATACCGGCAGGATACTAACTATGGCTACACCTTC. It yields the protein CASSLYRQDTNYGYTF.

CDR3 residues: CASSPRNNEQFF. CDR3 sequence (DNA): TGTGCCAGCAGTCCGCGTAACAATGAGCAGTTCTTC. The chain uses TRBV6-1 and TRBJ2-1; D uncertain. This CDR3 has 12 residues. Trimming shortened V by 5 bases and J by 5 bases, and 7 bases separated the two germline ends. Germline V gene lookup returns CDR1 MNHNS and CDR2 SASEGT.

This clonotype was counted many times. This chain links TRBV28 with TRBJ1-2; no definite D call. The V end was cut by 2 bases, the J end by 4 bases, with 14 bases between. The CDR3 totals 15 residues. Germline CDR1 MDHEN, CDR2 SYDVKM. The CDR3 is CASSLMGALLYGYTF. CDR3 bases: TGTGCCAGCAGTTTAATGGGAGCGCTGCTCTATGGCTACACCTTC.

This clonotype was seen at least ten times. J is TRBJ1-5 and V is TRBV7-2; D not certain. CDR3 length: 11 amino acids. Looked up from germline, CDR1 is SGHTA and CDR2 is FQGNSA. Between the trimmed V and J ends, which lost 8 bases and 4 bases, there was a span of 6 bases. CDR3 nucleotide sequence: TGTGCCAGCTCGAATAATCAGCCCCAGCATTTT. As protein: CASSNNQPQHF.

This clonotype was detected a few times. The chain links TRBV10-3 to TRBJ1-1; weak D call: TRBD1 (5 bases). The CDR3 totals 13 residues. The germline V and J ends were trimmed by 6 bases and 3 bases, with 11 bases remaining between them. The V gene's germline CDR1 is ENHRY and CDR2 SYGVKD. CDR3 sequence reads: CAIRGLGDTEAFF. As DNA, the CDR3 is TGTGCCATCAGGGGTTTGGGGGACACTGAAGCTTTCTTT.

This sequence joins TRBV7-2 and TRBJ2-2, with TRBD2 as a possible D gene (5 bases). The CDR3 totals 14 residues. With 5 bases removed from V and 3 bases from J, the gap between germline ends came to 10 bases. The germline gives CDR1 SGHTA, CDR2 FQGNSA. The CDR3 region has the DNA TGTGCCAGCAGCCCCGGACTGTACACCGGGGAGCTGTTTTTT. This translates into CASSPGLYTGELFF.

This clonotype showed up many times. The rearrangement joins TRBV6-1 to TRBJ2-1; D assignment may be TRBD1 or TRBD2 (6 bases each). Germline V CDR1 and CDR2: MNHNS, SASEGT. V shed 6 bases and J shed 7 bases, with 16 bases lying between them. The CDR3 covers 14 residues. The CDR3 nucleotides are TGTGCCAGCAGCCCTACGTCGGGGGCAAATGAGCAGTTCTTC. Residues: CASSPTSGANEQFF.

This clonotype came up a few times. CDR3 protein: CASSYEEGADNEQFF. As DNA, the CDR3 is TGTGCCAGCAGTTACGAAGAGGGGGCGGACAATGAGCAGTTCTTC. V is TRBV6-5 and J is TRBJ2-1; TRBD1 aligns across 7 bases. The germline V gene encodes CDR1 MNHEY and CDR2 SVGAGI. This CDR3 spans 15 amino acids. V trimming: 2 bases; J trimming: 5 bases; junction bases outside the gene matches: 6.

The chain uses TRBV11-2 and TRBJ1-1; possibly TRBD1 for D (6 bases). The CDR3 is 13 amino acids. V was pared by 1 base and J by 7 bases, with 10 bases between. From germline, CDR1 is SGHAT and CDR2 FQNNGV. In DNA form, the CDR3 reads TGTGCCAGCAGCTTAGGGACAGACCTTGAAGCTTTCTTT. It encodes CASSLGTDLEAFF.

The table lists this clonotype with a few counts. This chain connects TRBV2 to TRBJ1-5; the D is unclear. CDR1 SNHLY and CDR2 FYNNEI come from the germline V gene. CDR3 length: 17 residues. The ends were cut back, 7 bases at V and 4 bases at J, with 23 bases in the middle. The CDR3 region has the DNA TGTGCCAGCACCGAAAATTGGGATGTTCCAGTAAATCAGCCCCAGCATTTT. This codes for CASTENWDVPVNQPQHF.

The chain has TRBV7-9 and TRBJ2-5; D might be TRBD1 or TRBD2, each matching 5 bases. Trimming shortened V by 5 bases and J by 2 bases, and 18 bases separated the two germline ends. This CDR3 has 16 amino acids. Germline values: CDR1 SEHNR, CDR2 FQNEAQ (reference sequence). DNA of the CDR3: TGTGCCAGCAGCCAAGGACGGGACCACACACAAGAGACCCAGTACTTC. This sequence encodes CASSQGRDHTQETQYF.

This clonotype was detected a few times. The chain has TRBV27 and TRBJ1-1; the D is unclear. Germline V lookup: CDR1 MNHEY, CDR2 SMNVEV (reference sequence). V dropped 3 bases and J dropped 6 bases, with 11 bases sitting between them. The CDR3 extends over 13 amino acids. The DNA for the CDR3 is TGTGCCAGCAGTTTGGCCCCAACGGCTGAAGCTTTCTTT. This gives the protein CASSLAPTAEAFF.

V is TRBV15 and J is TRBJ2-7, with a weak D call TRBD2 (6 bases). V lost 0 bases and J lost 2, with 20 bases in between. The CDR3 loop spans 18 amino acids. Germline values: CDR1 LNHNV, CDR2 YYDKDF (reference sequence). Written as DNA, the CDR3 is TGTGCCACCAGCAGAGAAGATGGGGGGAACCTCTACACCTACGAGCAGTACTTC. It specifies CATSREDGGNLYTYEQYF.

Worth noting for this clonotype: Just one base apart from a much larger clone, this may be a read error. J is TRBJ1-1 and V is TRBV27, with a possible D match to TRBD1 (6 bases). V shed 2 bases and J shed 6 bases, with 13 bases lying between them. CDR1 MNHEY and CDR2 SMNVEV come from the germline V gene (reference sequence). The CDR3 totals 14 residues. The CDR3 region is CASSLQGHNAEAFF. The CDR3 nucleotides read TGTGCCAGCAGTTTACAGGGGCACAACGCTGAAGCTTTCTTT.

This sequence joins TRBV7-6 and TRBJ2-3; 9 positions match TRBD1. CDR1 and CDR2 from the germline V gene are SGHVS and FNYEAQ. The CDR3 has 15 residues. V lost 5 bases, J lost 6 bases, and 9 bases stayed unmatched. CDR3 in DNA: TGTGCCAGCAGCATGAACAGGGGGCAGGAGGATACGCAGTATTTT. The encoded protein is CASSMNRGQEDTQYF. Looking up the rest from reference TRBV7-6 and TRBJ2-3 gives the full variable domain: GAGVSQSPRYKVTKRGQDVALRCDPISGHVSLYWYRQALGQGPEFLTYFNYEAQQDKSGLPNDRFSAERPEGSISTLTIQRTEQRDSAMYRCASSMNRGQEDTQYFGPGTRLTVL.